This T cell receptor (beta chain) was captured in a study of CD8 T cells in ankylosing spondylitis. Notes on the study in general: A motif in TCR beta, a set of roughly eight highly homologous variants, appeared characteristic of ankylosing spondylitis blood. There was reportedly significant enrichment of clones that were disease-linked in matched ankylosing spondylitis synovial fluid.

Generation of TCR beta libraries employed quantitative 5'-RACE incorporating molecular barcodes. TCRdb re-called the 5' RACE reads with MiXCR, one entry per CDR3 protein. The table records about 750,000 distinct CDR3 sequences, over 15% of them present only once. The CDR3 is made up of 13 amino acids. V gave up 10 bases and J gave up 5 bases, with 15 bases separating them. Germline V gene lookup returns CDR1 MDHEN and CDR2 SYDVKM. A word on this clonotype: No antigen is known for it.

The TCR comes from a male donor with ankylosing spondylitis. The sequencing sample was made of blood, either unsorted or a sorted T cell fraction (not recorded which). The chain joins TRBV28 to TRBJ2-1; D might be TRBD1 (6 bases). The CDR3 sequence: CATLGHINNEQFF. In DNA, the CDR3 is TGTGCCACCCTGGGACACATAAACAATGAGCAGTTCTTC.